A selection of T cell receptor beta chains follows, all from one sample in a study of T cell responses to AZD1222 COVID-19 vaccine. Clones were read by immunoSEQ multiplex PCR, and TCRdb kept only the in-frame ones, dropping some. In the table there are fewer than 120,000 clones, approximately 90% of which are singletons. Sequenced material: peripheral blood, taken 28 days after the second AZD1222 dose. These receptors came from an adult who received the AZD1222 COVID-19 vaccine. Each CDR3 is given with its conserved first and last residue. The D gene is left open where the match is weak.

j_call d_call v_call cdr3_aa
TRBJ2-5 NA TRBV6-1 CASSEQGLQETQYF
TRBJ2-1 TRBD1 TRBV5-1 CASSFRDRGSNEQFF
TRBJ1-4 NA TRBV7-9 CASSLGSRNEKLFF
TRBJ2-1 NA TRBV6-5 CASSYDRSPNYNEQFF
TRBJ1-1 NA TRBV19 CASSIVGRTDTEAFF
TRBJ1-2 NA TRBV29-1 CSVASSRNYGYTF
TRBJ2-5 TRBD1 TRBV18 CASSPEQRQGLGETQYF
TRBJ2-2 TRBD2 TRBV2 CASSWTSGSSGELFF
TRBJ2-3 TRBD2 TRBV19 CASSSGPGLAGERDTQYF
TRBJ1-4 TRBD1 TRBV6-5 CASSPLTGGNEKLFF
TRBJ1-1 TRBD1 TRBV27 CASYSVSGGFF
TRBJ1-4 TRBD1 TRBV18 CASSPPTGGGEKLFF
TRBJ2-5 NA TRBV5-1 CASSAYIQETQYF
TRBJ1-1 TRBD1 TRBV19 CASRPGQGANTEAFF
TRBJ2-1 TRBD2 TRBV10-3 CAISGSPRGGRDNEQFF
TRBJ1-2 NA TRBV30 CAWREQGPYYGYTF
TRBJ1-2 NA TRBV28 CASSLYRATNYGYTF
TRBJ2-7 NA TRBV6-5 CASMVQGSSYEQYF
TRBJ2-7 NA TRBV5-1 CASSSQKGGYEQYF
TRBJ1-2 NA TRBV7-9 CASSSSRAGTPWGYTF
TRBJ2-7 TRBD1 TRBV7-9 CASSLTPPGQGVTEQYF
TRBJ1-1 NA TRBV27 CATSHYPNTEAFF
TRBJ2-1 TRBD1 TRBV5-1 CASSEGQGSYNEQFF
TRBJ1-2 NA TRBV5-6 CASSLVTGGYTF
TRBJ2-5 TRBD2 TRBV11-1 CASSFGLAGVETQYF